Presented here are 19 T cell receptor beta chains from one specimen sequenced in a study of cytomegalovirus exposure and HLA in healthy donors. Sequencing used immunoSEQ multiplex PCR; TCRdb keeps in-frame clones, though not all of them. The sample lists 150,000 to 200,000 clones, about 81% occurring once. Material for sequencing was PBMCs. The source is a woman in her twenties or thirties in good health and CMV-seronegative.

This sequence joins TRBV28 and TRBJ1-2; D unresolved. The CDR3 spans 12 residues. Trimming pared 2 bases from V and 4 bases from J, leaving 5 bases between. Germline CDR1 is MDHEN and CDR2 is SYDVKM. The CDR3 loop is CASSLGSYGYTF. Here the CDR3 DNA reads TGTGCCAGCAGTTTAGGTAGCTATGGCTACACCTTC.

J is TRBJ1-5 and V is TRBV10-1, with D uncertain. The germline V gene has CDR1 WNHNN and CDR2 SYGVQD (reference sequence). V dropped 0 bases and J dropped 11 bases, with 11 bases sitting between them. The length of the CDR3 is 13 residues. The CDR3: CASSESYPGAQHF. CDR3 nucleotide sequence: TGCGCCAGCAGTGAGTCCTACCCCGGGGCCCAGCATTTT.

The J gene is TRBJ2-5, the V gene TRBV30, with 11 bases lining up with TRBD1. Germline trimming cut 3 bases from V and 3 bases from J; bases unmatched to any gene: 3. CDR1 is GTSNPN and CDR2 is SVGIG in the germline V gene (reference sequence). The CDR3 spans 14 residues. The CDR3 coding sequence is TGTGCCTGGAGCCGGGGACAGGGGGAAGAGACCCAGTACTTC. This sequence encodes CAWSRGQGEETQYF.

This sequence joins TRBV19 and TRBJ2-7, with 10 positions matching TRBD1. CDR3 length equals 16 residues. V was clipped by 4 bases and J by 0 bases; unmatched bases: 6. CDR1 and CDR2 (germline): LNHDA, SQIVND (reference sequence). Written as DNA, the CDR3 is TGTGCCAGTAGTAACCCCGGGACAGGGGACTCCTACGAGCAGTACTTC. It encodes CASSNPGTGDSYEQYF.

The V gene is TRBV6-5, the J gene TRBJ2-3; TRBD1 matches at 7 bases. After removal of 6 bases from V and 7 bases from J, the junction contained 10 bases not matched to a gene. CDR3 size: 14 residues. CDR1 and CDR2 (germline): MNHEY, SVGAGI. The CDR3 reads CASRSSYRGHTQYF. The CDR3 DNA sequence: TGTGCCAGCAGGTCCAGCTACAGGGGCCATACGCAGTATTTT.

The genes are TRBV19 and TRBJ1-2; 10 nucleotides match TRBD1. This CDR3 comprises 15 residues. V lost 6 bases, J lost 4 bases, and 8 bases stayed unmatched. Germline V gives CDR1 LNHDA, CDR2 SQIVND (reference sequence). The CDR3 region is CASSTGTGVSYGYTF. CDR3 in DNA: TGTGCCAGTAGCACTGGGACAGGGGTTTCCTATGGCTACACCTTC.

The chain carries TRBV19 and TRBJ1-5; the match to TRBD1 covers 7 bases. The J segment lost 11 bases and the V segment lost 7 bases, leaving 20 bases of the junction unmatched. The CDR3 is 16 residues long. Germline CDR1 is LNHDA and CDR2 is SQIVND (reference sequence). This chain's CDR3 is CASKGGRGADLWAQHF. The CDR3 bases are TGTGCCAGTAAAGGGGGCCGCGGGGCGGACCTTTGGGCCCAGCATTTT.

Remarks on this clone: Other DNA sequences of this sample code for an identical CDR3. J is TRBJ2-2 and V is TRBV27; the match to TRBD1 covers 10 bases. V shed 6 bases, J shed 5 bases, and the junction held 6 bases outside the gene matches. Germline values: CDR1 MNHEY, CDR2 SMNVEV (reference sequence). The CDR3 consists of 15 residues. The CDR3 DNA follows: TGTGCCAGCAGGTGGACAGGGGGGGATACCGGGGAGCTGTTTTTT. Translating gives CASRWTGGDTGELFF.

The gene calls are TRBV14 and TRBJ1-6; D not certain. V dropped 0 bases and J dropped 7 bases, with 7 bases sitting between them. The CDR3 spans 14 residues. The germline V gene has CDR1 SGHDN and CDR2 FVKESK. The CDR3 reads CASSQEVGNSPLHF. CDR3 nucleotides: TGTGCCAGCAGCCAAGAAGTGGGCAATTCACCCCTCCACTTT.

This chain connects TRBV6-1 to TRBJ2-7, with D tentatively TRBD2 (6 bases). The CDR3 has 14 residues. With 4 bases removed from V and 5 bases from J, the gap between germline ends came to 15 bases. Germline V gene data show CDR1 as MNHNS and CDR2 as SASEGT. The CDR3 protein is CASSVYAGRNEQYF. The CDR3 coding sequence is TGTGCCAGCAGTGTATATGCGGGGAGGAACGAGCAGTACTTC.

The chain links TRBV6-5 to TRBJ1-2; no clear D. V was cut by 0 bases and J by 3 bases, with 8 bases left in between. Germline loops: CDR1 MNHEY, CDR2 SVGAGI. This CDR3 spans 14 amino acids. For the CDR3, the DNA is TGTGCCAGCAGTTACTCATGGGCAGACTATGGCTACACCTTC. This sequence encodes CASSYSWADYGYTF.

This clone was detected a few times. The rearrangement links TRBV5-6 to TRBJ1-1; TRBD1 might be the D (6 bases). CDR3 size: 15 residues. CDR1 is SGHDT and CDR2 is YYEEEE in the germline V gene. V lost 1 base, J lost 3 bases, and 13 bases lay in between. CDR3 residues: CASSLREGGDTEAFF. The CDR3 region has the DNA TGTGCCAGCAGCTTGAGGGAGGGGGGAGACACTGAAGCTTTCTTT.

J is TRBJ2-7 and V is TRBV18; TRBD1 matches at 11 bases. The V gene end was trimmed by 3 bases and the J gene end by 3 bases; junction bases not matched to a gene: 4. The CDR3 contains 15 residues. The V gene's germline CDR1 is KGHSH and CDR2 LQKENI. In nucleotides, the CDR3 is TGTGCCAGCTCACCGGGACAGGGGGACTACTACGAGCAGTACTTC. This codes for CASSPGQGDYYEQYF.

This sequence joins TRBV29-1 and TRBJ1-1, with 7 bases aligning to TRBD1. This CDR3 has 13 amino acids. Germline assignment: CDR1 SQVTM and CDR2 ANQGSEA. Germline trimming cut 4 bases from V and 1 base from J; bases unmatched to any gene: 3. CDR3 amino acids: CSVVRTGNTEAFF. CDR3 DNA: TGCAGCGTTGTTAGGACAGGGAACACTGAAGCTTTCTTT.

The V and J genes are TRBV12-5 and TRBJ1-4; no firm D call. The CDR3 loop spans 12 amino acids. Trimming shortened V by 0 bases and J by 9 bases, and 5 bases separated the two germline ends. In germline, CDR1 is LGHNT, CDR2 FRNRAP. CDR3 in DNA: TGTGCTAGTGGTTTGGTCGAGAAAAAACTGTTTTTT. Translation: CASGLVEKKLFF.

This clone was seen a single time. This chain uses TRBV10-1 with TRBJ2-7; possible D gene TRBD2, 6 bases. Trimming took 3 bases from V and 6 from J, leaving 21 bases between them. The length of the CDR3 is 16 residues. In germline, CDR1 is WNHNN, CDR2 SYGVQD (reference sequence). As DNA, the CDR3 is TGCGCCAGCAGTGAATTAGAAGCGGGCTTACCGGGCGAGCAGTACTTC. Translating gives CASSELEAGLPGEQYF.

The chain recombines TRBV28 with TRBJ1-5; D gene unclear. Germline CDR1 MDHEN, CDR2 SYDVKM. V lost 2 bases and J lost 4, with 6 bases in between. This CDR3 comprises 13 residues. The CDR3 here is CASSLLLNQPQHF. CDR3 coding DNA: TGTGCCAGCAGTTTACTGCTAAATCAGCCCCAGCATTTT.

The table lists this clone with a few counts. This chain links TRBV2 with TRBJ1-2; D gene ambiguous. CDR1 is SNHLY, CDR2 FYNNEI, per germline. V was pared by 3 bases and J by 1 base, with 6 bases between. This CDR3 has 13 residues. CDR3 loop: CASSDEVNYGYTF. The CDR3 nucleotides are TGTGCCAGCAGTGACGAGGTTAACTATGGCTACACCTTC.

The chain couples TRBV5-1 to TRBJ2-1, with D tentatively TRBD2 (5 bases). Germline lookup yields CDR1 SGHRS and CDR2 YFSETQ. The ends were cut back, 3 bases at V and 5 bases at J, with 12 bases in the middle. This CDR3 is 14 amino acids long. The CDR3: CASSYGLTNNEQFF. The CDR3 nucleotides read TGCGCCAGCAGCTACGGACTTACGAACAATGAGCAGTTCTTC.